This T cell receptor beta chain was captured by sequencing in a study of T cell changes during pregnancy in multiple sclerosis. The method was immunoSEQ multiplex PCR; TCRdb's version includes in-frame clones alone and lacks a portion of them. The sample records 65,000 to 80,000 clones, about nine tenths being singletons. The germline gives CDR1 WSHSY, CDR2 SAAADI. Between the trimmed V and J ends, which lost 6 bases and 3 bases, there was a span of 21 bases. The CDR3 has 16 residues. The rearrangement links TRBV10-2 to TRBJ2-7; weak D call: TRBD2 (7 bases). The TCR originated in a female donor with multiple sclerosis, enrolled in a pregnancy study. Sequences were derived from peripheral blood, sampled in the third trimester of pregnancy. CDR3 DNA: TGCGCCAGCAGGAGTCTTTCGGGGGGCTTCTTCTACGAGCAGTACTTC. Encoded protein: CASRSLSGGFFYEQYF.